The sequence of this T cell receptor beta chain was determined in a study of shared clonotypes between healthy human individuals. On the study more broadly: Each donor's CD4 naive and CD4 memory cells filled three plates apiece, CD8 naive two, and CD8 memory one. The study, taken as a whole, reports: The authors expected sequencing depth to affect clonotype sharing among donors. Incomplete sequencing of sorted subsets was indicated by rarefaction despite large depth.

Germline CDR1 and CDR2: SGHAT and FQNNGV. CDR3 length equals 15 residues. V was clipped by 5 bases and J by 6 bases; unmatched bases: 12. CD45RA+ naive and CD45RA-negative memory subsets were separated from CD4+ cells. Produced via immunoSEQ multiplex PCR; TCRdb's table is partial and in-frame only. The sample holds roughly 1 million clones; 75% to 80% are singletons and the top ten take under 0.6%. Regarding this clone: Antigen specificity is unknown.

The chain is built from TRBV11-2 and TRBJ2-7, with 8 nucleotides matching TRBD2. The sequence was collected from a man aged 18 to 30 in good health. Some clones in this sample may be carry-over from other donors' samples. Sample: memory CD4+ T cells from PBMCs. The subset denotes: CD45RA-negative fraction. CDR3 region: CASSPRPAGDGEQYF. The CDR3 bases are TGTGCCAGCAGCCCGCGCCCAGCGGGAGATGGCGAGCAGTACTTC.